This T cell receptor (beta chain) was retrieved from a study of OX40 agonist ivuxolimab in advanced cancers. Regarding the study in general: The costimulatory receptor OX40 (CD134) was targeted by ivuxolimab, a fully human IgG2 agonistic monoclonal antibody. The paper covers the monotherapy dose-escalation part of the phase I ivuxolimab trial, which included N of about 56 patients. Of the approximately 50 patients in dose escalation, about 20 had hepatocellular carcinoma, some 15 had melanoma, 9 had renal cell carcinoma and 9 had head and neck cancer. Intravenous ivuxolimab was administered to patients every 2 weeks at six dose levels: 0.01, 0.1, 0.3, 1.5, 3 and 10 mg/kg. Prior anti-PD-1, anti-PD-L1 or anti-CTLA-4 therapy was permitted, and roughly two fifths of dose-escalation patients had received checkpoint inhibitors. Partial responses were achieved by three dose-escalation patients, of whom one had hepatocellular carcinoma and two had cutaneous melanoma. In the dose-escalation cohort, 65% to 85% of patients were male, and the mean age was around 60 years with a range of about 20 to 79. The point of sequencing TCRbeta in the periphery was to test whether ivuxolimab changed TCR sequence diversity and drove clonal T-cell expansion.

To sequence the TCRbeta CDR3 region, genomic DNA was isolated from the sorted cells. TCRbeta CDR3 regions were sequenced using the immunoSEQ Assay. TCRdb stores this immuneACCESS table with in-frame sequences only. Part of the clones is absent; in the studies checked, under half of the shortfall reflects unresolved V genes, and no reason is known for the rest. For this sample the table gives under 100,000 clones, of which roughly nine tenths were detected only once. 2.6% of the sample comes from the top ten. CDR1 SGHAT and CDR2 FQNNGV were looked up in the germline V gene. Trimming costs V 8 bases and J 8 bases, and their ends lie 6 bases apart. Its CDR3 holds 10 amino acids, cysteine through phenylalanine. The read is trimmed to its CDR3 DNA, 30 bases read in frame from base 1. Paper-wide results and their limitations: The antigen specificity of the clonally expanded peripheral T cells was not determined. In the 0.1-3.0 mg/kg groups, partial responders had among the lowest normalized peripheral clonal expansion, particularly in CD8+ T cells. Low levels of normalized T-cell clonal expansion were also seen in some patients who did not respond. At doses from 0.1 to 3.0 mg/kg, clonal expansion was seen in both CD4+ and CD8+ blood T cells between baseline and week 6. After ivuxolimab, CD8+ T cells had more expanded clones than CD4+ T cells on average.

About this clone: Its antigen is still unknown. It has no much larger one-base neighbor in the sample; base qualities were not kept.

Patients with a history of autoimmune disease or receiving systemic immunosuppression were excluded from the trial. Peripheral blood for TCR sequencing was collected from all dose cohorts at baseline, on cycle 4 day 1, and on cycle 7 day 1. Samples were obtained from an open-label, multicenter, first-in-human phase I dose-escalation trial of ivuxolimab. The trial enrolled adults with locally advanced or metastatic head and neck squamous cell, hepatocellular, melanoma or renal cell carcinoma. Before TCR sequencing, CD4+ T cells and CD8+ T cells from peripheral blood were sorted into separate populations.

The rearrangement combines TRBV11-2 with TRBJ2-2; no D gene call is confident. This sample comprised CD4+ or CD8+ T cells sorted from blood, obtained in a trial of the OX40 agonist ivuxolimab. The sequence came from an adult with an advanced solid tumor such as melanoma, head and neck, liver or kidney cancer. The DNA is TGTGCCAGCGGGCAGGGGGAGCTGTTTTTT. It specifies CASGQGELFF.